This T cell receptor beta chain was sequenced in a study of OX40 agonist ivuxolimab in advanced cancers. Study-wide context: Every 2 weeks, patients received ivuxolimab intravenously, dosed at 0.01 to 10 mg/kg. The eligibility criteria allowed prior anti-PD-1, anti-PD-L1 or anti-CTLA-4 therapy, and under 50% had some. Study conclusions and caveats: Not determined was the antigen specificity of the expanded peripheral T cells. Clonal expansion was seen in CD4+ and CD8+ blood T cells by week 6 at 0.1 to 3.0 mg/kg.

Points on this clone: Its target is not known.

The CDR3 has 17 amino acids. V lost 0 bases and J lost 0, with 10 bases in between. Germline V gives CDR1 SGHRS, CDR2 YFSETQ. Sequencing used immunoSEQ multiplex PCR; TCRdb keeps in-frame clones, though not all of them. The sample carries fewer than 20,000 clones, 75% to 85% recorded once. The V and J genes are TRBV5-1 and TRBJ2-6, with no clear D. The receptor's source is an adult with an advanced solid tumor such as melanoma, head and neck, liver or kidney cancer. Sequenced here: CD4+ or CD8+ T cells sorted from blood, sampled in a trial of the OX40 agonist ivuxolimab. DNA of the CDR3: TGCGCCAGCAGCTTGGAAGGCCTTATCTCTGGGGCCAACGTCCTGACTTTC. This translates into CASSLEGLISGANVLTF.